This T cell receptor beta chain originates from a study of blood T cell repertoires in COVID-19. The ends were cut back, 4 bases at V and 3 bases at J, with 9 bases in the middle. The CDR3 is 13 residues long. Clones were sequenced by immunoSEQ multiplex PCR, and TCRdb holds only the in-frame ones, with some missing. The table shows 93,000 or so clones, with roughly 90% occurring only once. V gene TRBV12-3 or TRBV12-4 combines with J gene TRBJ1-1; D not resolved. The sample taken for sequencing was peripheral blood. The clonotype originates from a woman in her sixties or seventies with acute or convalescent COVID-19. CDR3: CASSYLRDTEAFF. The CDR3 DNA reads as TGTGCCAGCAGTTATCTTAGAGACACTGAAGCTTTCTTT.